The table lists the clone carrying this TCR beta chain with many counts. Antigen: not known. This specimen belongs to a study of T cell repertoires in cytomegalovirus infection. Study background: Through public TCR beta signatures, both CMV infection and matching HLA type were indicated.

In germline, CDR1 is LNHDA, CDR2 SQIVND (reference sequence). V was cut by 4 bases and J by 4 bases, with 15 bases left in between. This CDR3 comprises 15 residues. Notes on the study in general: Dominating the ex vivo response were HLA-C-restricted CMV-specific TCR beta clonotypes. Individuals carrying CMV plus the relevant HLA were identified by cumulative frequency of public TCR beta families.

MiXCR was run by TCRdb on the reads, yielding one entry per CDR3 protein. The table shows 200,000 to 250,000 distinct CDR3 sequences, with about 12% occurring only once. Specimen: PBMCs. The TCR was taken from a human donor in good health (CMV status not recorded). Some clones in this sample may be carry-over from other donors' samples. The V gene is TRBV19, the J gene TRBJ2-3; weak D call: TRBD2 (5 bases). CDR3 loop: CASSSNSVRADTQYF. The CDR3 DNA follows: TGTGCCAGTAGTAGTAATAGCGTTCGGGCAGATACGCAGTATTTT.